The entry that follows covers one T cell receptor (beta chain) sequence. Its binding antigen is unknown. No much larger clone exists at a distance of one base, and base qualities are not known. The immunoSEQ Assay, a bias-controlled multiplex PCR, was used to amplify TCRbeta CDR3 regions from genomic DNA. On the study's bioinformatics: The number of nucleated cells in each sample was estimated from the amplification of reference gene primers within the assay. Sequence reads were collapsed and filtered to measure the absolute abundance of every unique TCRbeta CDR3 rearrangement. For each sample, productive Simpson clonality was calculated as the square root of Simpson's diversity index across productive rearrangements. Drawn from immuneACCESS, this table holds only the in-frame rearrangements with V and J called that TCRdb kept. Clones are partly lost; checked studies trace under half to an unresolved V gene and leave the rest unexplained. The V and J calls and clone size are taken from that table; D and trimming were inferred from the DNA. The sample profile shows over 25,000 clones; 85% of them were found once. The ten largest clones take up roughly a sixth of the sample.

Each collaborating institution followed its own protocols to collect whole blood in K2EDTA tubes. For TCRbeta analysis, collaborator samples were shipped as frozen whole blood, as isolated PBMCs, or as DNA extracted from either sample type. The entry originates in a study of blood T cell repertoires in COVID-19 (TCRdb year 2020). A note on the overall study: Samples from collaborators originated in the United States, Italy and Spain and spanned both the acute and convalescent phases of COVID-19. Sample metadata almost always included a de-identified subject ID, COVID-19 status, age in years and sex. The repertoires were made available in a free public database intended to serve as a resource for research on the immune response to SARS-CoV-2. The prospective study material was composed of cDNA or gDNA derived from T cells, B-cell-depleted T cells, or PBMCs. Subjects who had been exposed to COVID-19, were actively infected with it, or had recovered from it provided the deeply sampled blood TCRbeta repertoires that made up the dataset. HLA class I and class II types, where available, came from metadata supplied by the sample provider rather than from assay-based typing. The samples were drawn from two sources: the first 160 participants of the ongoing ImmuneRACE study, and 1,000 to 1,500 subjects contributed by 6 global collaborators.

The V end gives up 3 bases and the J end 10 bases, leaving 4 bases in the junction not matched to a gene. Inclusive of the bounding cysteine and phenylalanine, the CDR3 is 12 residues long. Just the 36-base CDR3 DNA is kept, in frame starting at base 1. The germline V gene sets CDR1 to KGHSH and CDR2 to LQKENI. Overall results and qualifications from the work: Clinical and demographic metadata were provided uncurated, with the amount varying by source and participant.

The chain joins TRBV18 to TRBJ1-1; 8 middle bases align to TRBD1. The receptor comes from a woman aged 55-69 years with active COVID-19. Source material: peripheral blood. The nucleotide sequence is given as TGTGCCAGCTCACCGGGACAGGATACAGCTTTCTTT. Its amino acids are CASSPGQDTAFF.